This entry lists 29 T cell receptor beta chains sequenced from one sample in a study of shared clonotypes between healthy human individuals. Using immunoSEQ multiplex PCR, the repertoire was profiled, and TCRdb retains in-frame clones only, with some absent. The sample holds 1.5 million to 1.9 million clones, roughly 98% seen once. The sample taken for sequencing was naive CD4+ T cells sorted from blood. Subset described: CD45RA+ positively selected. These receptors were taken from a man aged 30 to 45 in good health.

The V and J genes are TRBV15 and TRBJ2-7, with D hard to call. The CDR3 covers 13 residues. Germline CDR1 and CDR2: LNHNV and YYDKDF (reference sequence). The ends were cut back, 0 bases at V and 5 bases at J, with 8 bases in the middle. As DNA, the CDR3 is TGTGCCACCAGCAGAGATAAAGCCCACGAGCAGTACTTC. It translates to CATSRDKAHEQYF.

As regards this clone: The same CDR3 also results from other DNA sequences found in this sample. The chain joins TRBV6-5 to TRBJ2-3; no reliable D call. Germline loops: CDR1 MNHEY, CDR2 SVGAGI. There are 13 residues in the CDR3. V was pared by 2 bases and J by 3 bases, with 6 bases between. The CDR3 coding sequence is TGTGCCAGCAGTTACCTAGGGACAGATACGCAGTATTTT. It codes for CASSYLGTDTQYF.

The V call is TRBV7-9, the J call TRBJ2-5; D unresolved. V was trimmed by 4 bases and J by 0 bases, leaving 9 bases between them. CDR1 is SEHNR and CDR2 is FQNEAQ in the germline V gene (reference sequence). This CDR3 comprises 14 residues. In DNA, the CDR3 is TGTGCCAGCAGCTCCACAGTGTACCAAGAGACCCAGTACTTC. Translating gives CASSSTVYQETQYF.

V is TRBV5-1 and J is TRBJ1-1, with 12 bases that match TRBD1. V trimming: 3 bases; J trimming: 3 bases; junction bases outside the gene matches: 6. Germline values: CDR1 SGHRS, CDR2 YFSETQ. The CDR3 length is 16 residues. The CDR3, as DNA: TGCGCCAGCAGCTCCCGGGACAGGGGGCTCTACACTGAAGCTTTCTTT. Translation: CASSSRDRGLYTEAFF.

The V and J genes are TRBV6-1 and TRBJ1-4, with D possibly being TRBD1 (6 bases). The CDR3 sequence is 14 residues long. Germline-derived CDR1 and CDR2 are MNHNS and SASEGT. V was pared by 8 bases and J by 0 bases, with 10 bases between. The CDR3: CASQRTATNEKLFF. CDR3 in DNA: TGTGCCAGCCAAAGGACAGCAACTAATGAAAAACTGTTTTTT.

V gene TRBV27 combines with J gene TRBJ2-7; maybe TRBD2 (5 bases). CDR3 length: 14 residues. CDR1 MNHEY and CDR2 SMNVEV come from the germline V gene (reference sequence). Trimming stripped 5 bases from V and 0 bases from J, with 11 bases between. CDR3 sequence reads: CASSRGPPSYEQYF. The CDR3 DNA sequence: TGTGCCAGCAGTCGGGGTCCTCCCTCCTACGAGCAGTACTTC.

In regard to this clone: Its ends do not fully match the called genes, so a read error is possible. The chain has TRBV10-3 and TRBJ2-7; 13 bases fit TRBD2. This CDR3 has 15 amino acids. Germline values: CDR1 ENHRY, CDR2 SYGVKD. For the CDR3, the DNA is TGTGCCATCAGTGAGTCGGGGACTAGCGGGGCCTGGGTGCACTTC. It encodes CAISESGTSGAWVHF.

This chain connects TRBV28 to TRBJ2-1; D may be TRBD1 or TRBD2 (5 bases each). In germline, CDR1 is MDHEN, CDR2 SYDVKM. Trimming shortened V by 6 bases and J by 4 bases, and 19 bases separated the two germline ends. CDR3 length: 16 residues. Here the CDR3 reads CASSSQGAESYNEQFF. The CDR3 DNA is TGTGCCAGCAGCTCTCAGGGAGCGGAAAGTTACAATGAGCAGTTCTTC.

The chain carries TRBV18 and TRBJ2-3, with 9 bases identical to TRBD1. In germline, CDR1 is KGHSH, CDR2 LQKENI. The CDR3 runs 16 residues. Unmatched junction bases numbered 6, after V lost 3 bases and J lost 2 bases. The CDR3 is CASSPLGQGNTDTQYF. The CDR3 DNA is TGTGCCAGCTCACCTTTGGGACAGGGAAACACAGATACGCAGTATTTT.

CDR3 DNA sequence: TGTGCCAGCAGGAAAACTGTGGGGGGGAGCAATGAGCAGTTCTTC. As protein: CASRKTVGGSNEQFF. The chain combines TRBV11-3 with TRBJ2-1, with 7 positions matching TRBD2. CDR3 size: 15 residues. Germline V gene lookup returns CDR1 SGHNT and CDR2 YENEEA. V lost 6 bases, J lost 6 bases, and 11 bases stayed unmatched.

The chain links TRBV7-9 to TRBJ1-5, with D possibly matching TRBD1 (6 bases). Germline assignment: CDR1 SEHNR and CDR2 FQNEAQ (reference sequence). This CDR3 region has 18 residues. V was pared by 1 base and J by 4 bases, with 20 bases between. CDR3 protein: CASSLELQGILGNQPQHF. The DNA for the CDR3 is TGTGCCAGCAGCTTAGAGCTCCAGGGGATTTTAGGGAATCAGCCCCAGCATTTT.

The chain's CDR3 is CASSGPQTSGRGSGTDTQYF. CDR3 sequence (DNA): TGTGCCAGCAGTGGCCCTCAGACTAGCGGGAGGGGCTCGGGCACAGATACGCAGTATTTT. The chain employs TRBV2 and TRBJ2-3; 14 bases line up with TRBD2. The germline V gene has CDR1 SNHLY and CDR2 FYNNEI. The CDR3 has 20 amino acids. The V segment lost 4 bases and the J segment 1 base; nucleotides outside the gene matches: 13.

This rearrangement joins TRBV28 to TRBJ1-1; perhaps TRBD1 as D (6 bases). This CDR3 is 12 amino acids long. V dropped 5 bases and J dropped 13 bases, with 17 bases sitting between them. The germline V gene has CDR1 MDHEN and CDR2 SYDVKM. CDR3 sequence (DNA): TGTGCCAGCAGTATCCTTCCAGGGGATCTTTTCTTT. It yields the protein CASSILPGDLFF.

The V gene is TRBV10-3, the J gene TRBJ2-1, with D perhaps TRBD1 or TRBD2 (5 bases each). CDR1 ENHRY and CDR2 SYGVKD come from the germline V gene. The ends were cut back, 7 bases at V and 6 bases at J, with 10 bases in the middle. The CDR3 contains 12 residues. CDR3 sequence (DNA): TGTGCCATCAACCAGGGACCCAATGAGCAGTTCTTC. This encodes CAINQGPNEQFF.

V gene TRBV7-2 combines with J gene TRBJ2-4; no reliable D call. Germline V gives CDR1 SGHTA, CDR2 FQGNSA. CDR3 length: 14 residues. Trimming removed 4 bases at V and 4 bases at J, with 11 bases between. The CDR3 coding sequence is TGTGCCAGCAGCTCCCCCGGCCAGAAAAACATTCAGTACTTC. It is translated as CASSSPGQKNIQYF. The whole variable domain, remainder taken from reference TRBV7-2 and TRBJ2-4, is GAGVSQSPSNKVTEKGKDVELRCDPISGHTALYWYRQSLGQGLEFLIYFQGNSAPDKSGLPSDRFSAERTGGSVSTLTIQRTQQEDSAVYLCASSSPGQKNIQYFGAGTRLSVL.

The V call is TRBV9, the J call TRBJ2-1, with TRBD2 identical over 8 bases. The CDR3 is 14 residues long. CDR1 and CDR2 (germline): SGDLS, YYNGEE. V was clipped by 3 bases and J by 13 bases; unmatched bases: 12. The chain's CDR3 is CASSAGGELSHQFF. The CDR3 DNA follows: TGTGCCAGCAGCGCCGGGGGGGAATTAAGCCATCAGTTCTTC. The full variable domain, rest sourced from reference TRBV9 and TRBJ2-1, is DSGVTQTPKHLITATGQRVTLRCSPRSGDLSVYWYQQSLDQGLQFLIQYYNGEERAKGNILERFSAQQFPDLHSELNLSSLELGDSALYFCASSAGGELSHQFFGPGTRLTVL.

This chain's CDR3 is CASSSRTSGRANEQFF. In nucleotides, the CDR3 is TGTGCCAGCAGCTCCCGGACTAGCGGGAGGGCCAATGAGCAGTTCTTC. The chain has TRBV7-9 and TRBJ2-1, with 15 bases aligning to TRBD2. The CDR3 has 16 amino acids. Germline CDR1 and CDR2: SEHNR and FQNEAQ (reference sequence). V lost 4 bases to trimming and J lost 6 bases; unmatched junction nucleotides: 4.

The genes are TRBV4-3 and TRBJ2-7; D is uncertain. Trimming pared 11 bases from V and 7 bases from J, leaving 6 bases between. The CDR3 is 8 amino acids. CDR1 is LGHNA, CDR2 YSLEER, per germline. The chain's CDR3 is CACREQYF. CDR3 nucleotides: TGCGCCTGTCGGGAGCAGTACTTC.

CDR3 DNA: TGCGCCAGCAGCCAAAGACTACTCCAACAGCTTGAAGCTTTCTTT. Translated, it gives CASSQRLLQQLEAFF. The chain recombines TRBV4-3 with TRBJ1-1; no definite D call. V was trimmed by 2 bases and J by 7 bases, leaving 17 bases between them. This CDR3 comprises 15 residues. From germline, CDR1 is LGHNA and CDR2 YSLEER.

The gene calls are TRBV5-1 and TRBJ2-2; 8 nucleotides align to TRBD1. The CDR3 spans 16 residues. In germline, CDR1 is SGHRS, CDR2 YFSETQ. J was trimmed by 4 bases and V by 2 bases; bases with no gene match: 7. The CDR3 loop is CASSFPLGQGTGELFF. For the CDR3, the DNA is TGCGCCAGCAGCTTCCCCTTAGGACAGGGCACCGGGGAGCTGTTTTTT.

The chain links TRBV6-5 to TRBJ2-1; 10 nucleotides line up with TRBD1. V lost 2 bases and J lost 4; bases outside the gene matches: 5. The CDR3 length is 16 residues. Germline assignment: CDR1 MNHEY and CDR2 SVGAGI. The CDR3 region is CASSYTGTGAYNEQFF. Here the CDR3 DNA reads TGTGCCAGCAGTTACACCGGGACAGGGGCGTACAATGAGCAGTTCTTC.

This chain joins TRBV5-1 and TRBJ1-2; D uncertain. Germline V gene sequence: CDR1 SGHRS, CDR2 YFSETQ. This CDR3 spans 14 amino acids. Trimming took 5 bases from V and 1 from J, leaving 12 bases between them. This CDR3 reads CASRRDNGNYGYTF. CDR3 coding DNA: TGCGCCAGCAGACGGGATAACGGTAACTATGGCTACACCTTC.

Here the CDR3 DNA reads TGCAGCGTTTCGACTAGCGGATACAATGAGCAGTTCTTC. Protein: CSVSTSGYNEQFF. The rearrangement links TRBV29-1 to TRBJ2-1; 9 bases are shared with TRBD2. Germline CDR1 reads SQVTM; CDR2 reads ANQGSEA. CDR3 length: 13 amino acids. V shed 5 bases and J 4 bases; nucleotides not matched to a gene: 3.

This chain links TRBV28 with TRBJ1-4, with 11 bases matching TRBD1. This CDR3 has 16 residues. Germline CDR1 reads MDHEN; CDR2 reads SYDVKM. After removal of 3 bases from V and 7 bases from J, the junction contained 7 bases not matched to a gene. The CDR3 DNA reads TGTGCCAGCAGTTTCCGGACAGGGGGCATCGTTGAAAAACTGTTTTTT. Residues: CASSFRTGGIVEKLFF.

The chain links TRBV5-5 to TRBJ2-7; 8 bases agree with TRBD2. J was trimmed by 7 bases and V by 0 bases; bases with no gene match: 9. Per germline, CDR1 SGHKS and CDR2 YYEKEE (reference sequence). This CDR3 comprises 15 residues. CDR3 in DNA: TGTGCCAGCAGCTTGGTTCCAGCGGGAGCCGGGGAGCAGTACTTC. Its translation is CASSLVPAGAGEQYF.

This clone was detected only once. This chain uses TRBV7-2 with TRBJ2-5; 7 bases line up with TRBD2. This CDR3 contains 15 residues. The germline V gene has CDR1 SGHTA and CDR2 FQGNSA. V was pared by 3 bases and J by 0 bases, with 4 bases of the junction left unmatched. In nucleotides, the CDR3 is TGTGCCAGCAGCTTCTGGGGGGGACACCAAGAGACCCAGTACTTC. Its protein product is CASSFWGGHQETQYF.

The chain recombines TRBV19 with TRBJ1-5; TRBD1 matches 9 bases. V shed 4 bases, J shed 2 bases, and the junction held 9 bases outside the gene matches. The CDR3 is 17 amino acids. The germline V gene encodes CDR1 LNHDA and CDR2 SQIVND (reference sequence). The CDR3 protein is CASSTGQGWGRNQPQHF. DNA of the CDR3: TGTGCCAGTAGTACGGGACAGGGTTGGGGTCGCAATCAGCCCCAGCATTTT.

V gene TRBV14 combines with J gene TRBJ1-5; D is possibly TRBD1 (6 bases). The CDR3 runs to 15 residues. With 0 bases removed from V and 7 bases from J, the gap between germline ends came to 13 bases. The germline V gene encodes CDR1 SGHDN and CDR2 FVKESK. The CDR3 bases are TGTGCCAGCAGCCAAGATGCAGGGGCCTCCCAGCCCCAGCATTTT. Translating gives CASSQDAGASQPQHF.

CDR3: CASAGAKNIQYF. CDR3 DNA sequence: TGTGCCAGTGCCGGGGCCAAAAACATTCAGTACTTC. The chain links TRBV19 to TRBJ2-4; D is undetermined. CDR1 LNHDA and CDR2 SQIVND come from the germline V gene (reference sequence). Deletions cut 8 bases from V and 1 base from J, with 6 bases between. The CDR3 sequence is 12 residues long.